The TCR beta chain described here comes from a study of blood T cell repertoires in COVID-19. About the research overall: From the United States, Italy and Spain came samples of acute and convalescent COVID-19. T cells, B-cell-depleted T cells, or PBMCs provided the cDNA or gDNA that served as material.

As originally analysed: Amplification of reference gene primers was used by the study to estimate nucleated cell counts. This table comes from immunoSEQ multiplex PCR, and its TCRdb copy is limited to in-frame clones, with some not included. V, J and clone size derive from that table, while D and trimming were established from the DNA sequence. The sample lists about 210,000 clones; more than 70% were seen once. The CDR3 totals 16 residues. Germline assignment: CDR1 LNHDA and CDR2 SQIVND (reference sequence). V lost 3 bases and J 0 bases, leaving 15 bases between the germline ends. Residents of about two dozen US areas, aged about 18 to 95 years, made up the participants.

The chain has TRBV19 and TRBJ2-7; D possibly corresponds to TRBD2 (5 bases). The origin of this receptor is a woman in her late teens or twenties who had recovered from COVID-19. The sequencing input was PBMCs or T cells enriched from blood (not recorded which). The CDR3 sequence is CASSIAMTGSSYEQYF. CDR3 sequence (DNA): TGTGCCAGTAGTATCGCGATGACGGGAAGCTCCTACGAGCAGTACTTC.